This TCR beta chain came from a study of CD4+ T cells in melanoma. The protocol was immunoSEQ multiplex PCR, while the TCRdb copy is restricted to in-frame clones and leaves out a portion. The repertoire consists of about 22,000 clones, with about four fifths occurring once and the leading ten covering 3.5% to 4%. Concerning this clone itself: Its target is unknown.

This CDR3 spans 14 amino acids. Trimming cost V 4 bases and J 5 bases; bases outside gene matches: 4. Germline-derived CDR1 and CDR2 are SNHLY and FYNNEI. Study observations and caveats: CD8+ T cell, macrophage and B cell function reportedly correlated with neoantigen-specific CD4+ T cells. Diverse differentiation states were reported for melanoma neoantigen-specific CD4+ T cells.

The chain has TRBV2 and TRBJ1-5; 8 nucleotides match TRBD1. The sequenced sample consisted of cells from a culture (not recorded whether cultured in vitro). The receptor comes from a human donor with melanoma. The CDR3 DNA sequence: TGTGCCAGCAGTGGGGACAGGACTTATCAGCCCCAGCATTTT. Amino acid sequence: CASSGDRTYQPQHF.